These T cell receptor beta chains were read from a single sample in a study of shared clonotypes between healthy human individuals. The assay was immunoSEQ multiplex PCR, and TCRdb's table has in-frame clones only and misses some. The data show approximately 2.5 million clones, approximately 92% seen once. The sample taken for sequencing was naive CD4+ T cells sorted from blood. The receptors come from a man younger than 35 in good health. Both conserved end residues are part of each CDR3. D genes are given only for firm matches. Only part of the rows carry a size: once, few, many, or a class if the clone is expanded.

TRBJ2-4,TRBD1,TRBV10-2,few,TGCGCCAGCAGAAGATGGACAGGGGAAGCCAAAAACATTCAGTACTTC,CASRRWTGEAKNIQYF
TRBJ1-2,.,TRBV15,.,TGTGCCACCAGCAGTAGACAGGGCTACACCTTC,CATSSRQGYTF
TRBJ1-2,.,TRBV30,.,TGTGCCTGGAGTACTAGAAATGGCTACACCTTC,CAWSTRNGYTF
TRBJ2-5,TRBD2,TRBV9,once,TGTGCCAGCAGTACGGGACTAGCGGGGTTCCGGGAGACCCAGTACTTC,CASSTGLAGFRETQYF
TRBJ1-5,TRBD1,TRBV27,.,TGTGCCAGCAGTCAGATGGGACAGGGGAGCAATCAGCCCCAGCATTTT,CASSQMGQGSNQPQHF
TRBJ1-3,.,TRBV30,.,TGTGCCTGGACTGAGGTACCTGGATTGGCCATATATTTT,CAWTEVPGLAIYF
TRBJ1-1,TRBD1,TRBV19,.,TGTGCCAGTAGTTCCCTGGACCCTAGGACAGGGGGCAGAGCTTTCTTT,CASSSLDPRTGGRAFF
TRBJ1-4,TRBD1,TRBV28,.,TGTGCCAGTACAAAGGACAGGGGGCGCTCTAATGAAAAACTGTTTTTT,CASTKDRGRSNEKLFF
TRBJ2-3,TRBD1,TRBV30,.,TGTGCCTGGACCGGGACAGCTCTTTCAGATACGCAGTATTTT,CAWTGTALSDTQYF
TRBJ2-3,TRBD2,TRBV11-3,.,TGTGCCAGCAGCCATCGGGGGGGGGACACAGATACGCAGTATTTT,CASSHRGGDTDTQYF
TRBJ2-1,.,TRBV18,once,TGTGCCAGCTCACCACTGGATAGCGGACCCTACAATGAGCAGTTCTTC,CASSPLDSGPYNEQFF
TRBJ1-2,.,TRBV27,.,TGTGCCAGCAGTTTAACTGGCGACTATGGCTACACCTTC,CASSLTGDYGYTF